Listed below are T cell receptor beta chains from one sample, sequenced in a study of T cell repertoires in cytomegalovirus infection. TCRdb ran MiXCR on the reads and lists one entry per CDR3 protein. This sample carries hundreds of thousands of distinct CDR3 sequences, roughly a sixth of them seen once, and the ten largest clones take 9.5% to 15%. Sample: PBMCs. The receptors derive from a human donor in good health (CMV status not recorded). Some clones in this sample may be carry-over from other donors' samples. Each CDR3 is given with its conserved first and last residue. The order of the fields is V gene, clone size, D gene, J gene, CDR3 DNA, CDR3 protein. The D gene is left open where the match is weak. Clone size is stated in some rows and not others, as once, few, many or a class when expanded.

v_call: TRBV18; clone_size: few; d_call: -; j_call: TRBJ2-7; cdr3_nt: TGTGCCAGCTGCAGGGGGGACTTCTACGAGCAGTACTTC; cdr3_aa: CASCRGDFYEQYF
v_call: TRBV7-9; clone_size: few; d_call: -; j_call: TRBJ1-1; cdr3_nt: TGTGCCAGCAGCTTAGAGGTCGGGGGAGCTTTCTTT; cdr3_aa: CASSLEVGGAFF
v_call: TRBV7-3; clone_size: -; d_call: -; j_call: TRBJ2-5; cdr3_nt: TGTGCCAGCAGCTTTAGGGGGGGGGGATCGGAGACCCAGTACTTC; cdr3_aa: CASSFRGGGSETQYF
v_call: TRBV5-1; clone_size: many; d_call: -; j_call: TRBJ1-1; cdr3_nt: TGCGCCAGCAGCCTAAGCAGTCTGAACACTGAAGCTTTCTTT; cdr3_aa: CASSLSSLNTEAFF
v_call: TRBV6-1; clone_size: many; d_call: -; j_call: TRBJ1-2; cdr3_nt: TGTGCCAGCAGTGAAGCGGTGACAGCGGTTGGCTACACCTTC; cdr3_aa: CASSEAVTAVGYTF
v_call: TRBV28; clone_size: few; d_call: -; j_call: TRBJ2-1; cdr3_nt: TGTGCCAGCAGTTTTCCACAGGGCTCCTACAATGAGCAGTTCTTC; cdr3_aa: CASSFPQGSYNEQFF
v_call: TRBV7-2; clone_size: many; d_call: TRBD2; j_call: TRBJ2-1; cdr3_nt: TGTGCCAGCAGCGCCTCTAGCGGGGGGGTATACAATGAGCAGTTCTTC; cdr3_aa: CASSASSGGVYNEQFF
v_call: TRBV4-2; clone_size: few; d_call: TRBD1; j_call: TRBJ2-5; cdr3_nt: TGTGCCAGCAGCCAAGGACAGGGGGACGTGGAGACCCAGTACTTC; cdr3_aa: CASSQGQGDVETQYF
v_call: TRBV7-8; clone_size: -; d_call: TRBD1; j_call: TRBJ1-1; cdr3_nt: TGTGCCAGCAGCACGGGACAGGGGCGCTGGAAGAACACTGAAGCTTTCTTT; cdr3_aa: CASSTGQGRWKNTEAFF
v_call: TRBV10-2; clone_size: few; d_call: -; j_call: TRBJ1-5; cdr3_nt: TGCGCCAGCAGTGAGACTTCCGGGGTACTCAATCAGCCCCAGCATTTT; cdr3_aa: CASSETSGVLNQPQHF
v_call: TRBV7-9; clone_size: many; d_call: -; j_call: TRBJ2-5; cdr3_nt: TGTGCCAGCAGCCCATCGGGGTGGCCCCAGGGGACCCAGTACTTC; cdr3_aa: CASSPSGWPQGTQYF
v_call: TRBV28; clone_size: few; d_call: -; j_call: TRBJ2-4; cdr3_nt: TGTGCCAGCAGTTTACAGGGGACCAAAAACATTCAGTACTTC; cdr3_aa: CASSLQGTKNIQYF
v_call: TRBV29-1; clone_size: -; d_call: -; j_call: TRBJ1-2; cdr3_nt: TGCAGCGTTGAAGTACCCCAGGAGAACTATGGCTACACCTTC; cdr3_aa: CSVEVPQENYGYTF
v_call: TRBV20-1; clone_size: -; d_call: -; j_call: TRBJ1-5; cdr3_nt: TGCAGTGCTAGAGATGGGGGCAATCAGCCCCAGCATTTT; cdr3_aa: CSARDGGNQPQHF
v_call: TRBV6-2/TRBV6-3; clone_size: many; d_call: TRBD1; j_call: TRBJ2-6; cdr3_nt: TGTGCCAGCAGTTCAGGACAGGCTGGGGCCAACGTCCTGACTTTC; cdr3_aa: CASSSGQAGANVLTF
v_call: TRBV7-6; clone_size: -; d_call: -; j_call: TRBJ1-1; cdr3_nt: TGTGCCAGCAGCTCAAACGGGGGGTACACTGAAGCTTTCTTT; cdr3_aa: CASSSNGGYTEAFF
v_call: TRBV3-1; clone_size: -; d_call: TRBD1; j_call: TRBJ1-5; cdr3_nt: TGTGCCAGCAGCCTAACAGGGGCTTGGGATCAGCCCCAGCATTTT; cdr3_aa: CASSLTGAWDQPQHF
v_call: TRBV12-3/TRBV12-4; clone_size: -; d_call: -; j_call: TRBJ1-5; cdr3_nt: TGTGCCAGCAGTTGGGTGAATCAGCCCCAGCATTTT; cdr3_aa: CASSWVNQPQHF
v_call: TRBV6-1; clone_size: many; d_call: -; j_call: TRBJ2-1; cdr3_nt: TGTGCCAGCAGTCCTTCTATCAGGGGGGGGAATGAGCAGTTCTTC; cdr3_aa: CASSPSIRGGNEQFF
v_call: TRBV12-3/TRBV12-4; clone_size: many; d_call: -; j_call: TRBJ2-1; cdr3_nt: TGTGCCAGCAGTTTAAGCGGAGTGCGGAATGAGCAGTTCTTC; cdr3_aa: CASSLSGVRNEQFF
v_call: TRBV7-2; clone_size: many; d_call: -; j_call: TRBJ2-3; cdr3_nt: TGTGCCAGCAGCTTTAACACAGATACGCAGTATTTT; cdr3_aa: CASSFNTDTQYF
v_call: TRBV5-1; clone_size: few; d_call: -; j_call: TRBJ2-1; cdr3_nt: TGCGCCAGCAGCTTGGACTTAAGCTCCTACAATGAGCAGTTCTTC; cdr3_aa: CASSLDLSSYNEQFF
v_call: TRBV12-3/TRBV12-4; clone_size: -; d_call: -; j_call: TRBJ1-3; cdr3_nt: TGTGCCAGCAGTTTGAGGACAGAAGGCGGAAACACCATATATTTT; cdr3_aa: CASSLRTEGGNTIYF
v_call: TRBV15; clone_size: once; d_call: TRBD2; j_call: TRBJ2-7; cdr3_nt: TGTGCCACCAGGCCGGGGATTAGCGGGAGCTACGAGCAGTACTTC; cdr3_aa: CATRPGISGSYEQYF
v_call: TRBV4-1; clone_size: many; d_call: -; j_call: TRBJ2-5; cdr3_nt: TGCGCCAGCAGCCAAGATCGCAGGGGGGCCTCCCGGGCCCAGTACTTC; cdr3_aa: CASSQDRRGASRAQYF
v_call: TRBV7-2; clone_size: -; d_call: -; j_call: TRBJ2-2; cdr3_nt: TGTGCCAGCAGCCCGTTGGGGGGTTCCACCGGGGAGCTGTTTTTT; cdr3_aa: CASSPLGGSTGELFF
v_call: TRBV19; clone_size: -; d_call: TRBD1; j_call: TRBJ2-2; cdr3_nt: TGTGCCAGCGGGACAGACAGATACACCGGGGAGCTGTTTTTT; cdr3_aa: CASGTDRYTGELFF
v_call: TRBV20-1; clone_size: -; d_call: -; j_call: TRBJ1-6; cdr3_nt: TGCAGTGCTAGAAGAGGGGGGGTCTCCTATAATTCACCCCTCCACTTT; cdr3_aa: CSARRGGVSYNSPLHF
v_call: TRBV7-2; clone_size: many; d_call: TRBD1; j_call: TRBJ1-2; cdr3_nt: TGTGCCAGCAGCCCCCTGGGACAGAACTATGGCTACACCTTC; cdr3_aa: CASSPLGQNYGYTF
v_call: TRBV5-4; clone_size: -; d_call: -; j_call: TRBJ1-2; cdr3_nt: TGTGCCAGCAGCTTTGCGCAGAGGCTCGGTGGCTACACCTTC; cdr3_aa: CASSFAQRLGGYTF
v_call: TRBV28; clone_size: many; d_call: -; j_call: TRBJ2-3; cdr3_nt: TGTGCCAGCAGTTTTCCCTTCGTGTTTCGTCCCAGGGGCACAGATACGCAGTATTTT; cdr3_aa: CASSFPFVFRPRGTDTQYF
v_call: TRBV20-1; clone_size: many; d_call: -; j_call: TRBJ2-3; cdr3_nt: TGCAGTGCTAGTAGTCCCACAGATACGCAGTATTTT; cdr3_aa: CSASSPTDTQYF
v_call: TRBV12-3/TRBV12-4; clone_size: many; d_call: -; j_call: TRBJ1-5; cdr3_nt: TGTGCCAGCAGCACACAGGGTGCGGGCAATCAGCCCCAGCATTTT; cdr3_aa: CASSTQGAGNQPQHF
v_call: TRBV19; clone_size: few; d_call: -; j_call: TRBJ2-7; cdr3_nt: TGTGCCAGTAGTATTCTTGGGGGCTCCTACGAGCAGTACTTC; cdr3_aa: CASSILGGSYEQYF
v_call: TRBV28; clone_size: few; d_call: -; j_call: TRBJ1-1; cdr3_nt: TGTGCCAGCACCCAACCCCAAAACACTGAAGCTTTCTTT; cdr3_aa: CASTQPQNTEAFF
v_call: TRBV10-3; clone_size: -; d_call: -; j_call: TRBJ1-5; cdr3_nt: TGTGCCATCAGTGGCATTGGGGGGGAGCCCCAGCATTTT; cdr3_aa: CAISGIGGEPQHF
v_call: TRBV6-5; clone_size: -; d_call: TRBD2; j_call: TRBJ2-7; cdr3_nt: TGTGCCAGCAGTTACAGCGGGACCTACGAGCAGTACTTC; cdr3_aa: CASSYSGTYEQYF
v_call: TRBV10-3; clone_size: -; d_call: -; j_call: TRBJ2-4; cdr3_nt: TGTGCCACCTCTCATGGTCTTGAAGCCAAAAACATTCAGTACTTC; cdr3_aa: CATSHGLEAKNIQYF
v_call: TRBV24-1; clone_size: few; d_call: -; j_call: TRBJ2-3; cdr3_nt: TGTGCCACCAGGGCAGCGGGCGGGATAGATACGCAGTATTTT; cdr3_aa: CATRAAGGIDTQYF
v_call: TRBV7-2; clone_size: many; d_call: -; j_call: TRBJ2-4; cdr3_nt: TGTGCCAGCAGCTTGGCAGCGCCGGGTATGGTCAACATTCAGTACTTC; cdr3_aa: CASSLAAPGMVNIQYF
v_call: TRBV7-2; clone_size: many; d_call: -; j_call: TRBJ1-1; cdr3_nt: TGTGCCAGCAGCTTAGCCCCAGGGGTGTACACTGAAGCTTTCTTT; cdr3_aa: CASSLAPGVYTEAFF
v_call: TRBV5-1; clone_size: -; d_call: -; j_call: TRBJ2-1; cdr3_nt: TGCGCCAGCAGGATGGGGTTTTCACACAATGAGCAGTTCTTC; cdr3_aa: CASRMGFSHNEQFF
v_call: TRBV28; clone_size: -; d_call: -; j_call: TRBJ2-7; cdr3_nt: TGTGCCAGCAGTTTATTACAGAGGAGCTCCTACGAGCAGTACTTC; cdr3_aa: CASSLLQRSSYEQYF
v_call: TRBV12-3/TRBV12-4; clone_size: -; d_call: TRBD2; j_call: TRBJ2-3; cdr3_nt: TGTGCCAGCAGCACCCAGATGCGGGGGGGTACAGATACGCAGTATTTT; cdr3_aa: CASSTQMRGGTDTQYF
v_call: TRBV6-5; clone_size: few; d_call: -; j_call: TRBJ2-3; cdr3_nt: TGTGCCAGCAGTTACTCACGGGGAAACACAGATACGCAGTATTTT; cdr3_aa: CASSYSRGNTDTQYF
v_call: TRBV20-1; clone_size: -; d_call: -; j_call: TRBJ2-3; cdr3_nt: TGCAGTGCTCGGCTAGGGAACACAGATACGCAGTATTTT; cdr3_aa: CSARLGNTDTQYF
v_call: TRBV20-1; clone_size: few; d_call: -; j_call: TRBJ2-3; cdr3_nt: TGCAGTGCGCCCCTTTGGGGGGCCATTTTACAGACAGATACGCAGTATTTT; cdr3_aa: CSAPLWGAILQTDTQYF
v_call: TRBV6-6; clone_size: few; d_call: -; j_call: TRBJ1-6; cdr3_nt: TGTGCCAGCAGGAGGCTCGTGAGTAATTCACCCCTCCACTTT; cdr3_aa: CASRRLVSNSPLHF
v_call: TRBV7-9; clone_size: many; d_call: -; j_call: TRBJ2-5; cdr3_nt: TGTGCCAGCAGATCCCAGCTTGGGATTCAAGAGACCCAGTACTTC; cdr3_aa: CASRSQLGIQETQYF
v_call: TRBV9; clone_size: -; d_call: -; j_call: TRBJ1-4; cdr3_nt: TGTGCCAGCAGCGTAGACTCCGGGGAAAAACTGTTTTTT; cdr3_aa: CASSVDSGEKLFF
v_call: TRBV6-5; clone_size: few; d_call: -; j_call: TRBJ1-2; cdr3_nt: TGTGCCAGCAGTGCCCAGGGACCGAACCGTAACTATGGCTACACCTTC; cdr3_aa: CASSAQGPNRNYGYTF